The rows below give T cell receptor beta chains drawn from one sample of a study of long-term antiretroviral therapy in people with HIV. Here immunoSEQ multiplex PCR was the method, and the copy in TCRdb shows in-frame clones only, minus some. Of 27,000 or so clones in the sample, roughly 80% were seen once. The input for sequencing was unsorted PBMCs, taken 0.8 years before starting antiretroviral therapy. The receptors were gathered from a man aged 18 to 29 with HIV. Each CDR3 is given with its conserved first and last residue. The D gene is left open where the match is weak. A row's size may be missing; if present it is once, few, many or a size class.

TRBD1	once	TRBV5-1	TRBJ2-2	TGCGCCACCTGGACAGGGACTGTGAACACCGGGGAGCTGTTTTTT	CATWTGTVNTGELFF
-	-	TRBV25-1	TRBJ2-5	TGTGCCAGCAGTGGAAATCTGGCAGGGACGGAGACCCAGTACTTC	CASSGNLAGTETQYF
TRBD1	-	TRBV6-1	TRBJ1-2	TGTGCCAGCAGTGAAGTGACAGGGGGCAACTATGGCTACACCTTC	CASSEVTGGNYGYTF
-	-	TRBV7-2	TRBJ1-1	TGTGCCAGCAGCCCTACGACATTTAACACTGAAGCTTTCTTT	CASSPTTFNTEAFF
-	-	TRBV18	TRBJ2-5	TGTGCCAGCTCACCGAGGCAGGGGGAGACCCAGTACTTC	CASSPRQGETQYF
-	-	TRBV6-1	TRBJ2-2	TGTGCCAGCAGTGGGAGGACCGGGGAGCTGTTTTTT	CASSGRTGELFF
-	once	TRBV13	TRBJ1-4	TGTGCCAGCAGCTCCGGACAGCAGGCAACTAATGAAAAACTGTTTTTT	CASSSGQQATNEKLFF
TRBD2	-	TRBV7-9	TRBJ2-2	TGTGCCAGCAGCTTCGGGCTAGCGGTGAACACCGGGGAGCTGTTTTTT	CASSFGLAVNTGELFF
TRBD1	-	TRBV9	TRBJ1-1	TGTGCCAGCAGCGCTGGACAGGGGGCTGAAGCTTTCTTT	CASSAGQGAEAFF
TRBD2	-	TRBV7-9	TRBJ2-2	TGTGCCAGCAGCATTATGGGACTAGGGAAGAACGGGGAGCTGTTTTTT	CASSIMGLGKNGELFF
TRBD1	-	TRBV19	TRBJ2-6	TGTGCCAGTAGTGGAACACGTGGACAGGGGTCCATCAAAAGGTCTGGGGCCAACGTCCTGACTTTC	CASSGTRGQGSIKRSGANVLTF
-	-	TRBV18	TRBJ1-5	TGTGCCAGCTCACCAGGGGGGCAGGGGACCCAATTTCAGCCCCAGCATTTT	CASSPGGQGTQFQPQHF
TRBD2	-	TRBV5-8	TRBJ2-3	TGTGCCAGCAGCCTGAGCGGGAGCCCAGATACGCAGTATTTT	CASSLSGSPDTQYF
TRBD1	-	TRBV6-1	TRBJ1-2	TGTGCCAGCAGTGAGCCAGGGGGCGGCTACACCTTC	CASSEPGGGYTF
TRBD1	-	TRBV29-1	TRBJ2-5	TGCAGCGTTGGTCAGGGGGTTGAGACCCAGTACTTC	CSVGQGVETQYF
TRBD1	-	TRBV4-2	TRBJ1-1	TGTGCCAGCACCCAGGGGACAGGGGGCACTGAAGCTTTCTTT	CASTQGTGGTEAFF
-	-	TRBV28	TRBJ2-7	TGTGCCAGCGGTTCTAGCCGCTTAGCAGGCAAACTACTCTACGAGCAGTACTTC	CASGSSRLAGKLLYEQYF
TRBD2	-	TRBV2	TRBJ2-7	TGTGCCAGCACGTCAGCGGGATCACCAGAGCAGTACTTC	CASTSAGSPEQYF
-	-	TRBV7-2	TRBJ1-2	TGTGCCAGCAGCTATCTCTCACATAACCAAAAAAACTATGGCTACACCTTC	CASSYLSHNQKNYGYTF
TRBD1	-	TRBV11-3	TRBJ1-5	TGTGCCAGCAGCTTACCTGGGACAGAGCTAAATCAGCCCCAGCATTTT	CASSLPGTELNQPQHF
-	-	TRBV28	TRBJ1-5	TGTGCCAGCCATCTGGGGGCGGTCTCCAACCTCAATCAGCCCCAGCATTTT	CASHLGAVSNLNQPQHF
TRBD2	-	TRBV14	TRBJ2-1	TGTGCCAGCAGCCAAGATTTAGCGGGGGCCAATGAGCAGTTCTTC	CASSQDLAGANEQFF
-	once	TRBV15	TRBJ1-6	TGTGCCACCAGCAGAGATATTCTAAGCTCCTATAATTCACCCCTCCACTTT	CATSRDILSSYNSPLHF
TRBD1	-	TRBV6-5	TRBJ1-2	TGTGCCAGCAGTTACTCGATGGGACAGGGGGATATTGGCTACACCTTC	CASSYSMGQGDIGYTF
-	-	TRBV14	TRBJ2-1	TGTGCCAGCAGCCAAAAGGCTTTTGGGTACAATGAGCAGTTCTTC	CASSQKAFGYNEQFF
-	few	TRBV6-1	TRBJ1-2	TGTGCCAGCAGTGTGTTAGCTAACTATGGCTACACCTTC	CASSVLANYGYTF
-	-	TRBV10-1	TRBJ2-7	TGCGCCAGCAGTGAGTCACCAAGCTCCTACGAGCAGTACTTC	CASSESPSSYEQYF
-	once	TRBV19	TRBJ1-1	TGTGCCAGTAGTCCCATCGGGGCTACTGAAGCTTTCTTT	CASSPIGATEAFF
-	-	TRBV7-9	TRBJ2-1	TGTGCCAGCAGCTTAGCCCCCAACGCCCAGCAGTTCTTC	CASSLAPNAQQFF
-	-	TRBV5-1	TRBJ2-1	TGCGCCAGCAGGTACACAGGGAGCTCCTACAATGAGCAGTTCTTC	CASRYTGSSYNEQFF
-	-	TRBV27	TRBJ1-5	TGTGCCAGCAGTTCACTCATAGGCAGCAATCAGCCCCAGCATTTT	CASSSLIGSNQPQHF
-	-	TRBV12-5	TRBJ1-3	TGTGCTAGTGGTTCGTGGGATACTGGAAACACCATATATTTT	CASGSWDTGNTIYF
-	-	TRBV7-6	TRBJ2-7	TGTGCCAGCAGCTTACAGGTATCCTACGAGCAGTACTTC	CASSLQVSYEQYF
-	-	TRBV4-2	TRBJ2-5	TGTGCCAGCAGCCAAGGGGGCGGGAAGGGGGAGACCCAGTACTTC	CASSQGGGKGETQYF
TRBD2	-	TRBV7-2	TRBJ2-7	TGTGCCAGCAGCTTGGGGCTAGCGGGAGGCCAGCAGTACTTC	CASSLGLAGGQQYF
TRBD2	-	TRBV28	TRBJ2-3	TGTGCCAGCAGCTTGGCGGGAGGTTCAGATACGCAGTATTTT	CASSLAGGSDTQYF
-	-	TRBV27	TRBJ2-7	TGTGCCAGCAGTTACAGGAGCTCCTACGAGCAGTACTTC	CASSYRSSYEQYF
-	-	TRBV28	TRBJ1-4	TGTGCCAGCAGCCTCGGGGCCAGAAATGAAAAACTGTTTTTT	CASSLGARNEKLFF
TRBD1	-	TRBV27	TRBJ2-7	TGTGCCAGCAGCCCGGGACAGGGAGACGAGCAGTACTTC	CASSPGQGDEQYF
TRBD1	-	TRBV7-9	TRBJ1-2	TGTGCCAGCAGCTCACAGGGACAGACAAATGGCTACACCTTC	CASSSQGQTNGYTF
TRBD2	-	TRBV7-7	TRBJ2-2	TGTGCTAGCAGCTTGTGGACTAGCGGGGGGACGAACACCGGGGAGCTGTTTTTT	CASSLWTSGGTNTGELFF
-	-	TRBV6-1	TRBJ2-2	TGTGCCAGCAGTGAAAGGGGGGTGGGGAACACCGGGGAGCTGTTTTTT	CASSERGVGNTGELFF
TRBD2	-	TRBV28	TRBJ2-5	TGTGCCAGCAGTGCCCGTCTGATAGCGGGGAAAGAGACCCAGTACTTC	CASSARLIAGKETQYF
-	-	TRBV6-6	TRBJ2-1	TGTGCCAGCAGTTACAACCGCTTTTTAGAGCAGTTCTTC	CASSYNRFLEQFF
-	once	TRBV19	TRBJ1-1	TGTGCCAGTAGTATGTCCTCGAGGCCGAACACTGAAGCTTTCTTT	CASSMSSRPNTEAFF
-	once	TRBV4-1	TRBJ2-3	TGCGCCAGCAGCCAAGCCGGGGATACGCAGTATTTT	CASSQAGDTQYF
-	-	TRBV9	TRBJ2-7	TGTGCCAGCAGCGTAGATCCAGCAGGCGAGCAGTACTTC	CASSVDPAGEQYF
-	once	TRBV6-6	TRBJ2-7	TGTGCCAGCTCTGTCAGTGGCGAGCAGTACTTC	CASSVSGEQYF
TRBD1	once	TRBV11-3	TRBJ2-3	TGTGCCAGCAGTCACGGCCGGGACAGGGGAGATACGCAGTATTTT	CASSHGRDRGDTQYF
-	-	TRBV15	TRBJ2-3	TGTGCCACCAGCAGATCCAGGGTAGACACAGATACGCAGTATTTT	CATSRSRVDTDTQYF
TRBD2	-	TRBV7-6	TRBJ2-3	TGTGCCAGCAGCTTATGGACTAGCGGGGATAGCACAGATACGCAGTATTTT	CASSLWTSGDSTDTQYF
TRBD1	-	TRBV12-5	TRBJ1-2	TGTGCTAGTGGTTTGACTTCAGGGGGCTTGAGAGGCTACACCTTC	CASGLTSGGLRGYTF
TRBD1	-	TRBV6-1	TRBJ1-1	TGTGCCGGGGGACAGGGGTTGGATACTGAAGCTTTCTTT	CAGGQGLDTEAFF
-	-	TRBV7-9	TRBJ1-6	TGTGCCAGCAGCTTTTCAGGGACTGGTTCACCCCTCCACTTT	CASSFSGTGSPLHF
TRBD1	-	TRBV9	TRBJ2-7	TGTGCCAGCAGCGTAGAGCAGGGGGACGGGTTCTACGAGCAGTACTTC	CASSVEQGDGFYEQYF
TRBD1	-	TRBV5-1	TRBJ2-2	TGCGCCAGCAGCCTAGGGACAGGGGCGAACACCGGGGAGCTGTTTTTT	CASSLGTGANTGELFF
-	few	TRBV4-1	TRBJ2-7	TGCGCCAGCAGCGTACACTACGAGCAGTACTTC	CASSVHYEQYF
-	medium-sized	TRBV2	TRBJ1-3	TGTGCCAGCAGTGCGTTCATCCCTTCCTCTGGAAACACCATATATTTT	CASSAFIPSSGNTIYF
-	-	TRBV5-6	TRBJ2-5	TGTGCCAGCAGTCGGGTCTCCTTCCAAGAGACCCAGTACTTC	CASSRVSFQETQYF